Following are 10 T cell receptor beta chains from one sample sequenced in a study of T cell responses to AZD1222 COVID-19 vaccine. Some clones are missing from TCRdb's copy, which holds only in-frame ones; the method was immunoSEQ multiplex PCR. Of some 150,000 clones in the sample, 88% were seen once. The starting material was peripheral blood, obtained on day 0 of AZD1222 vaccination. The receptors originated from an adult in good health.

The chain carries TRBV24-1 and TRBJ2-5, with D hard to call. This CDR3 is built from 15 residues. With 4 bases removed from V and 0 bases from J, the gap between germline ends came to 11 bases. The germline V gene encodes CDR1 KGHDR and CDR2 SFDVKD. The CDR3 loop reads CATSDSGRYQETQYF. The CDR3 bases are TGTGCCACCAGTGACTCAGGAAGGTACCAAGAGACCCAGTACTTC.

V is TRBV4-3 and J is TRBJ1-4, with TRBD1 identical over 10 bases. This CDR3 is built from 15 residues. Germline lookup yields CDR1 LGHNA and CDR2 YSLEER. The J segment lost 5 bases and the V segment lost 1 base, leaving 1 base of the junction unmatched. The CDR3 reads CASSQGGQGNEKLFF. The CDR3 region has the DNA TGCGCCAGCAGCCAAGGGGGACAGGGGAATGAAAAACTGTTTTTT.

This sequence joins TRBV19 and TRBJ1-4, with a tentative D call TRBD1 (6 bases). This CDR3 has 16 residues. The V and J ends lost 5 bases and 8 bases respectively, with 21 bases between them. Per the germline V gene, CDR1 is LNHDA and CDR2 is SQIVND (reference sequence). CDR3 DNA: TGTGCCAGTAGTCCTTACAACACAGGGTTGGGAGAAAAACTGTTTTTT. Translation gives CASSPYNTGLGEKLFF. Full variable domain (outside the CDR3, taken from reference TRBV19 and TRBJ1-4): DGGITQSPKYLFRKEGQNVTLSCEQNLNHDAMYWYRQDPGQGLRLIYYSQIVNDFQKGDIAEGYSVSREKKESFPLTVTSAQKNPTAFYLCASSPYNTGLGEKLFFGSGTQLSVL.

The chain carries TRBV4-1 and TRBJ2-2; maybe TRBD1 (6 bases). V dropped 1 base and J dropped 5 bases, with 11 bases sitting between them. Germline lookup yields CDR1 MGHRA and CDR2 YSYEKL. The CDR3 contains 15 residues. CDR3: CASSQAAQGTGELFF. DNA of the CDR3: TGCGCCAGCAGCCAAGCCGCCCAGGGGACCGGGGAGCTGTTTTTT.

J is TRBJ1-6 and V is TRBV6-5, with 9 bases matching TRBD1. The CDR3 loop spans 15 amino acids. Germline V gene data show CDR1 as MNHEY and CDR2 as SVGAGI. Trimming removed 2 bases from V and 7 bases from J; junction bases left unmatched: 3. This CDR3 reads CASSYVGTGNSPLHF. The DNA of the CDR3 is TGTGCCAGCAGTTACGTCGGGACAGGGAATTCACCCCTCCACTTT.

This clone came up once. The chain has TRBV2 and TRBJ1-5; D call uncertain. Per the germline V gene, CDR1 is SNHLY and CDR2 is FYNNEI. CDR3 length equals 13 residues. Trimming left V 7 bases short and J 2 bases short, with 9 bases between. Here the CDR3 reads CASIAGGNQPQHF. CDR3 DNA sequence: TGTGCCAGCATTGCGGGCGGCAATCAGCCCCAGCATTTT.

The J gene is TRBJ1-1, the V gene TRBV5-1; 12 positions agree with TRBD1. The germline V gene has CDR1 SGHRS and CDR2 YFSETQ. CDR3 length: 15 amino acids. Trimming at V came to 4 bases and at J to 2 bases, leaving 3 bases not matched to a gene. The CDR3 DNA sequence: TGCGCCAGCAGCCGGGGACAGGGGGCAAACACTGAAGCTTTCTTT. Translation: CASSRGQGANTEAFF.

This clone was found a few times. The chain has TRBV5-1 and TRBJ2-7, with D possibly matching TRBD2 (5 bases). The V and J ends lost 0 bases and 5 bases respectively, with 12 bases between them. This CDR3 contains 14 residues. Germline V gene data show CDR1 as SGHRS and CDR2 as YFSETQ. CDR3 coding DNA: TGCGCCAGCAGCTTGGCCGGGGTTGCCCACGAGCAGTACTTC. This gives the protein CASSLAGVAHEQYF.

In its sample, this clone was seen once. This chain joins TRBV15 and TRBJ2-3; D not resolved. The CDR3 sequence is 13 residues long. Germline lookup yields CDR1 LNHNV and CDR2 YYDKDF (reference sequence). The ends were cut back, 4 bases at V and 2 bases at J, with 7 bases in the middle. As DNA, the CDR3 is TGTGCCACCAGCACCCGGGCCACAGATACGCAGTATTTT. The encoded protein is CATSTRATDTQYF.

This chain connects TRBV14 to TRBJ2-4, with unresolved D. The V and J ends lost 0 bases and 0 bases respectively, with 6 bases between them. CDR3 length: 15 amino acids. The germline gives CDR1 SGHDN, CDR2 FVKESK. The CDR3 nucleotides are TGTGCCAGCAGCCAAGAGGTGACAGCCAAAAACATTCAGTACTTC. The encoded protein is CASSQEVTAKNIQYF.